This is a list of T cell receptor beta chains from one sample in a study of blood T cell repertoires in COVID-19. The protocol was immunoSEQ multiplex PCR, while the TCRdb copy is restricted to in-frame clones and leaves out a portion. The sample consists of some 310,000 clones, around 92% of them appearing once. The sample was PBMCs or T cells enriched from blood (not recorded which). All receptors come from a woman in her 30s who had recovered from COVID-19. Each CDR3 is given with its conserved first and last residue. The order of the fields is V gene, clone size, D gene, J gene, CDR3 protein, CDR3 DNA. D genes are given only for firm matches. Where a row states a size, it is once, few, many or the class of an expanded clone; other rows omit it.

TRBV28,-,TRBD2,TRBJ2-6,CASTTPGGAVRSGANVLTF,TGTGCCAGCACCACACCGGGGGGGGCAGTCCGTTCTGGGGCCAACGTCCTGACTTTC
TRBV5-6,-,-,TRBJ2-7,CASSFGLSLYAYEQYF,TGTGCCAGCAGCTTCGGACTTTCCTTGTACGCCTACGAGCAGTACTTC
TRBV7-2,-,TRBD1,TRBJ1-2,CASSLVTGGGQGFYGYTF,TGTGCCAGCAGCTTAGTTACGGGTGGGGGACAGGGGTTCTATGGCTACACCTTC
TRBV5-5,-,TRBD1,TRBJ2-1,CASSWLKGQVNNEQFF,TGTGCCAGCAGCTGGCTAAAGGGACAGGTTAACAATGAGCAGTTCTTC
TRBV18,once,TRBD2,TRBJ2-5,CASSPLGLAGVETQYF,TGTGCCAGCTCACCCCTAGGACTAGCGGGAGTGGAGACCCAGTACTTC
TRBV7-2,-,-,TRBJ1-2,CASSLMAGLGFGYTF,TGTGCCAGCAGCTTAATGGCGGGTTTAGGCTTTGGCTACACCTTC
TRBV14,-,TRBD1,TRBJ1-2,CASSQHTIRDRENHGYTF,TGTGCCAGCAGCCAACATACCATTAGGGACAGGGAGAACCATGGCTACACCTTC
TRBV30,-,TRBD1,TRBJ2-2,CAWRVAGGSTGELFF,TGTGCCTGGAGGGTGGCAGGGGGAAGCACCGGGGAGCTGTTTTTT
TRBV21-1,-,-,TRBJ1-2,CAKPGGQGSLEGYTF,TGTGCCAAGCCGGGGGGACAGGGTAGTTTAGAGGGCTACACCTTC
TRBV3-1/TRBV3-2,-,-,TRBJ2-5,CASSQGQGGVETQYF,TGTGCCAGCAGCCAAGGGCAGGGGGGAGTGGAGACCCAGTACTTC
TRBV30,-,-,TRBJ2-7,CAWSPLRGEQYF,TGTGCCTGGAGTCCCCTGCGCGGCGAGCAGTACTTC
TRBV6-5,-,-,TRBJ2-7,CASSMRGYEQYF,TGTGCCAGCAGCATGAGGGGGTACGAGCAGTACTTC
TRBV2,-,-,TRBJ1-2,CASSAVLTQGNYGYTF,TGTGCCAGCAGTGCAGTTTTGACACAGGGAAACTATGGCTACACCTTC
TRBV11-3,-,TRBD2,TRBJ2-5,CASSPGGVETQYF,TGTGCCAGCAGCCCGGGGGGGGTTGAGACCCAGTACTTC
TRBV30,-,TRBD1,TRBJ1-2,CAWVQGAGNYGYTF,TGTGCCTGGGTACAGGGGGCGGGTAACTATGGCTACACCTTC
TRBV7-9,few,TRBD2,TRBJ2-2,CASFFVGAGGHTGELFF,TGTGCCAGCTTCTTTGTAGGAGCGGGAGGGCACACCGGGGAGCTGTTTTTT
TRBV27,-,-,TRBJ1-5,CASSLSFLRQPQHF,TGTGCCAGCAGTTTATCGTTCCTGAGGCAGCCCCAGCATTTT
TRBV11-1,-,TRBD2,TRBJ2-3,CASSWGGSPDTQYF,TGTGCCAGCAGCTGGGGCGGGAGTCCAGATACGCAGTATTTT
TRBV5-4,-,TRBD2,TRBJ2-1,CASSWGGTSGRAHNEQFF,TGTGCCAGCAGCTGGGGTGGGACTAGCGGGAGGGCCCACAATGAGCAGTTCTTC
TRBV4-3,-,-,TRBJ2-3,CASSQPGTATDTQYF,TGCGCCAGCAGCCAACCCGGGACTGCTACAGATACGCAGTATTTT
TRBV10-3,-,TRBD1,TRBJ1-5,CAISEGDRGNQPQHF,TGTGCCATCAGTGAGGGAGACAGGGGCAATCAGCCCCAGCATTTT
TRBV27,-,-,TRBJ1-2,CASGGGSYGYTF,TGTGCCAGCGGGGGCGGAAGTTATGGCTACACCTTC
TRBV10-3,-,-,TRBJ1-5,CAISGEGEGNQPQHF,TGTGCCATCAGTGGTGAAGGGGAGGGGAATCAGCCCCAGCATTTT
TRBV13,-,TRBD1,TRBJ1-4,CASTPGTAGEKLFF,TGTGCCAGCACCCCCGGGACAGCCGGTGAAAAACTGTTTTTT
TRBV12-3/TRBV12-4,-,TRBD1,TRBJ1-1,CASTGQGSTQAFF,TGTGCCAGCACCGGACAGGGGTCCACTCAAGCTTTCTTT
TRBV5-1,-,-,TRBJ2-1,CASSSGQSFNEQFF,TGCGCCAGCAGCTCGGGACAAAGTTTCAATGAGCAGTTCTTC
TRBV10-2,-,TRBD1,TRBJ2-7,CASRPSTGGAYEQYF,TGCGCCAGCAGGCCCTCGACAGGGGGAGCCTACGAGCAGTACTTC
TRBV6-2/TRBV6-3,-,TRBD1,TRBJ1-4,CASSNRGVNEKLFF,TGTGCCAGCAGTAACAGGGGAGTGAATGAAAAACTGTTTTTT